This T cell receptor beta chain was captured by sequencing in a study of metastatic and nonmetastatic thyroid tumors. Study background: Malignant thyroid and benign thyroid patients provided blood and tumor or nodule tissue whose repertoires were compared. Findings of the study overall: Malignant tumors reportedly showed significantly higher TCR beta diversity than benign nodules in both blood and tumor.

As to this clone: Its target is not known.

Every patient was untreated before thyroid surgery. This CDR3 region has 16 residues. The ends were cut back, 4 bases at V and 1 base at J, with 16 bases in the middle. Through MiXCR, TCRdb re-clonotyped the PCR reads. This sample has some 12,000 clones; 20% to 25% occur once, and the top ten carry more than 13%. Input material: adjacent normal tissue. The sequence was obtained from a female donor with papillary thyroid cancer or a benign thyroid nodule (not recorded which). Some clones in this sample may be carry-over from other donors' samples. The gene calls are TRBV12-3 or TRBV12-4 and TRBJ1-1, with D maybe TRBD1 (5 bases). The CDR3 here is CASSWGWARRNTEAFF. The CDR3 DNA is TGTGCCAGCAGTTGGGGCTGGGCGCGCAGGAACACTGAAGCTTTCTTT.